A single sample gave rise to the 15 T cell receptor beta chains below, sequenced in a study of blood T cell repertoires in COVID-19. Sequencing was performed with immunoSEQ multiplex PCR; in TCRdb, only in-frame clones are kept and a portion is missing. Altogether some 80,000 clones are present, about 90% being singletons, with the ten largest covering about 2.7%. Material: peripheral blood. Every receptor here comes from a human donor in a cohort sampled during active COVID-19.

The chain couples TRBV27 to TRBJ2-2; possible D gene TRBD2, 6 bases. The CDR3 contains 17 residues. Trimming removed 6 bases from V and 0 bases from J, with 17 bases in between. Germline loops: CDR1 MNHEY, CDR2 SMNVEV (reference sequence). The CDR3, as DNA: TGTGCCAGCAGCGCACTTAAGGGACTGCCGAACACCGGGGAGCTGTTTTTT. This translates into CASSALKGLPNTGELFF.

CDR3 coding DNA: TGTGCCAGCTCAAAGGACACGACCAACACCGGGGAGCTGTTTTTT. Translating it yields CASSKDTTNTGELFF. This rearrangement joins TRBV18 to TRBJ2-2; D perhaps matches TRBD1 (5 bases). The CDR3 totals 15 residues. V was trimmed by 5 bases and J by 2 bases, leaving 12 bases between them. Germline V gives CDR1 KGHSH, CDR2 LQKENI.

The chain combines TRBV6-2 or TRBV6-3 with TRBJ2-1; 7 bases fit TRBD1. Germline CDR1 and CDR2: MNHEY and SVGEGT. This CDR3 spans 16 amino acids. Unmatched junction bases numbered 7, after V lost 4 bases and J lost 1 base. The CDR3 DNA reads TGTGCCAGCAGTTTGTCCGGGACAGCATCCTACAATGAGCAGTTCTTC. Protein sequence: CASSLSGTASYNEQFF.

V and J are TRBV3-1 (or the pseudogene TRBV3-2) and TRBJ1-1; D is ambiguous. The CDR3 sequence is 17 residues long. CDR1 LGHDT and CDR2 YNNKEL come from the germline V gene (reference sequence). The V end was cut by 1 base, the J end by 1 base, with 16 bases between. The CDR3 region has the DNA TGTGCCAGCAGCCAAGGGCATCAGGAGGGATCGAACACTGAAGCTTTCTTT. Translated: CASSQGHQEGSNTEAFF.

V and J are TRBV3-1 (or the pseudogene TRBV3-2) and TRBJ1-6; 8 nucleotides agree with TRBD1. J gave up 10 bases and V 3 bases, and 11 bases lay outside the gene matches. Germline V gene sequence: CDR1 LGHDT, CDR2 YNNKEL (reference sequence). This CDR3 spans 16 amino acids. CDR3 amino acids: CASSHAPGTGESPLHF. CDR3 bases: TGTGCCAGCAGCCACGCACCCGGGACAGGAGAGTCACCCCTCCACTTT.

This chain uses TRBV19 with TRBJ1-3; D is perhaps TRBD1 (6 bases). Germline CDR1 is LNHDA and CDR2 is SQIVND (reference sequence). This CDR3 has 15 amino acids. V was cut by 3 bases and J by 0 bases, with 9 bases left in between. The CDR3, as DNA: TGTGCCAGTAGTATTGGCAGGGGCTCTGGAAACACCATATATTTT. Translating gives CASSIGRGSGNTIYF.

The CDR3 here is CASSQQFNYGYTF. CDR3 DNA: TGTGCCAGCAGCCAACAGTTTAACTATGGCTACACCTTC. The chain links TRBV7-9 to TRBJ1-2; unclear D gene. Germline assignment: CDR1 SEHNR and CDR2 FQNEAQ (reference sequence). V lost 5 bases, J lost 1 base, and 8 bases lay in between. CDR3 length: 13 residues.

This chain connects TRBV30 to TRBJ2-3, with D perhaps matching TRBD2 (6 bases). The V gene lost 2 bases and the J gene lost 4 bases, with 13 bases spanning the gap. Germline loops: CDR1 GTSNPN, CDR2 SVGIG (reference sequence). The CDR3 is 14 residues long. This CDR3 reads CAWSLGLMPDTQYF. The CDR3 region has the DNA TGTGCCTGGAGTTTGGGACTTATGCCAGATACGCAGTATTTT.

The chain carries TRBV19 and TRBJ2-7, with 7 positions matching TRBD1. This CDR3 is built from 14 residues. Germline CDR1 is LNHDA and CDR2 is SQIVND (reference sequence). V dropped 3 bases and J dropped 0; count of bases not matched to a gene: 2. For the CDR3, the DNA is TGTGCCAGTAGTATTACAGGGGCCTCCTACGAGCAGTACTTC. Its protein product is CASSITGASYEQYF.

The chain uses TRBV4-1 and TRBJ2-1; a possible D gene is TRBD1 (5 bases). V lost 4 bases to trimming and J lost 8 bases, with 15 bases between them. This CDR3 has 14 amino acids. In germline, CDR1 is MGHRA, CDR2 YSYEKL. The CDR3 reads CASSPGHLTDEQFF. CDR3 DNA sequence: TGCGCCAGCAGCCCAGGACACCTTACGGATGAGCAGTTCTTC.

This chain connects TRBV1 to TRBJ1-5; the table's D call of TRBD1 was not tested on the DNA. TRBV1 is termed a pseudogene. The CDR3 loop spans 17 amino acids. In DNA form, the CDR3 reads TGCACCAGCAGCCAAGAATTTCGTAGGGACAGACTACAGCCCCAGCATTTT. Translating it yields CTSSQEFRRDRLQPQHF.

The chain uses TRBV5-1 and TRBJ1-3; perhaps TRBD1 as D (6 bases). Germline loops: CDR1 SGHRS, CDR2 YFSETQ. This CDR3 has 16 amino acids. Trimming removed 2 bases at V and 0 bases at J, with 12 bases between. CDR3: CASSLSTGHSGNTIYF. The CDR3 DNA follows: TGCGCCAGCAGCTTATCGACAGGCCACTCTGGAAACACCATATATTTT.

The chain uses TRBV27 and TRBJ2-5; 8 bases map to TRBD2. In germline, CDR1 is MNHEY, CDR2 SMNVEV (reference sequence). With V trimmed by 3 bases and J by 6 bases, 3 bases remained unmatched. The CDR3 is 13 amino acids. Here the CDR3 reads CASSFSGSKTQYF. CDR3 nucleotide sequence: TGTGCCAGCAGTTTCAGCGGGAGTAAGACCCAGTACTTC.

This chain connects TRBV9 to TRBJ2-3, with 8 bases matching TRBD1. Trimming took 4 bases from V and 4 from J; bases not matched to a gene: 2. The CDR3 is made up of 13 amino acids. Germline CDR1 SGDLS, CDR2 YYNGEE. CDR3 bases: TGTGCCAGCAGCCCAGGGGGCCCAGATACGCAGTATTTT. Its translation: CASSPGGPDTQYF.

This clone is a singleton in its sample. V gene TRBV6-5 combines with J gene TRBJ1-5; perhaps TRBD1 as D (6 bases). The germline gives CDR1 MNHEY, CDR2 SVGAGI. The CDR3 covers 11 residues. V gave up 8 bases and J gave up 11 bases, with 13 bases separating them. The CDR3 loop is CASGGGGSQHF. The CDR3 DNA is TGTGCCAGCGGGGGGGGCGGTTCCCAGCATTTT.